This T cell receptor (beta chain) was profiled in a study of PD-L1 blockade in urothelial cancer. Study in general: Individuals in the cohort had been given 0 to 3 earlier chemotherapy regimens. Broader study findings: TCR clonality was measured in pretreatment peripheral blood. Clonality below the median predicted better survival. Blood clones associated with the tumor expanded more at 3 weeks in durable-benefit patients.

Some clones are missing from TCRdb's copy, which holds only in-frame ones; the method was immunoSEQ multiplex PCR. The sample records about 84,000 clones, roughly nine tenths being singletons. About this clone itself: Its matching antigen is unknown.

Germline lookup yields CDR1 SGDLS and CDR2 YYNGEE. The junction had 7 bases not matched to a gene; V was cut back by 0 bases and J by 4 bases. CDR3 length: 16 amino acids. This sequence joins TRBV9 and TRBJ2-7; TRBD2 aligns across 10 bases. This clonotype was sampled from a man aged 55 to 70 with urothelial cancer. The source material was PBMCs, sampled around atezolizumab (anti-PD-L1) treatment. The CDR3 protein is CASSVDSGGTAYEQYF. CDR3 bases: TGTGCCAGCAGCGTAGATAGCGGGGGGACAGCTTACGAGCAGTACTTC.